The T cell receptor (beta chain) described here comes from a study of blood T cell repertoires in COVID-19. Study background: The samples span acute and convalescent COVID-19 from the United States, Italy and Spain. From T cells, B-cell-depleted T cells, or PBMCs came the material, which was cDNA or gDNA.

In the original processing: Reference gene primer amplification in the assay estimated nucleated cell counts. The table came from immunoSEQ multiplex PCR; TCRdb's copy has only in-frame clones and leaves some out. D and trimming come from the DNA, and the V and J calls and clone size come from that table. The sample carries roughly 120,000 clones, under 90% recorded once. This clone was seen more than once but under ten times. Material: peripheral blood. This sequence was found in a man in his 60s with acute or convalescent COVID-19.

CDR3 in DNA: TGTGCCAGTAGTGTCGGACTAGCGGGAGGGCCGGGCGAGCAGTACTTC. It specifies CASSVGLAGGPGEQYF. J is TRBJ2-7 and V is TRBV19, with 15 bases matching TRBD2. V trimming: 5 bases; J trimming: 6 bases; junction bases outside the gene matches: 8. This CDR3 has 16 residues. Germline V gives CDR1 LNHDA, CDR2 SQIVND (reference sequence). Full variable domain (remainder filled in from reference TRBV19 and TRBJ2-7): DGGITQSPKYLFRKEGQNVTLSCEQNLNHDAMYWYRQDPGQGLRLIYYSQIVNDFQKGDIAEGYSVSREKKESFPLTVTSAQKNPTAFYLCASSVGLAGGPGEQYFGPGTRLTVT.